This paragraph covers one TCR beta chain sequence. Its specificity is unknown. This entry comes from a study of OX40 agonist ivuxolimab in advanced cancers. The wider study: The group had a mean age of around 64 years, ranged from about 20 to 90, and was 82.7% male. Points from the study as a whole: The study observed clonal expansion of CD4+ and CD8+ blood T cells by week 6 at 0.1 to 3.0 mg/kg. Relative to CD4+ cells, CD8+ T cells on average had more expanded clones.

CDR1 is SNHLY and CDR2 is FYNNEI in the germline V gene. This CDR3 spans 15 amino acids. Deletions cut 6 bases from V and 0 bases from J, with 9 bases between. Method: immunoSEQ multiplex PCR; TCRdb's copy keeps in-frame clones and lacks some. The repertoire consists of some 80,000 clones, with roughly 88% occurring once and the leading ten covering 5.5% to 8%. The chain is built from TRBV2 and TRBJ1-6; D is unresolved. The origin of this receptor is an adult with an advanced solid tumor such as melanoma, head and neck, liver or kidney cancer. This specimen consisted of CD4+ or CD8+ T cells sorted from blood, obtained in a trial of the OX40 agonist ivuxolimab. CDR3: CASSVIRSYNSPLHF. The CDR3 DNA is TGTGCCAGCAGCGTTATCCGCTCCTATAATTCACCCCTCCACTTT.